This T cell receptor (beta chain) was sequenced for a study of blood T cell repertoires in COVID-19. Study overall: The United States, Italy and Spain were the sources of the acute and convalescent COVID-19 samples. PBMCs, B-cell-depleted T cells, or T cells provided the cDNA or gDNA that made up the material.

Method: immunoSEQ multiplex PCR; TCRdb's copy keeps in-frame clones and lacks some. The repertoire holds around 250,000 clones, with around 82% as singletons. V was pared by 8 bases and J by 7 bases, with 20 bases between. Germline CDR1 MNHEY, CDR2 SVGAGI. The CDR3 is 14 amino acids. This sequence joins TRBV6-5 and TRBJ2-5, with D tentatively TRBD1 (5 bases). This sequence originates from a human donor in a cohort sampled during active COVID-19. The sequenced sample consisted of peripheral blood. CDR3 nucleotide sequence: TGTGCCAGCGCCCGGACACGTCCGGCCATGACCCAGTACTTC. Its protein product is CASARTRPAMTQYF.